The clone carrying this TCR beta chain was found a few times. The CDR3 loop spans 15 amino acids. Trimming stripped 6 bases from V and 5 bases from J, with 17 bases between. The V gene's germline CDR1 is MNHEY and CDR2 SMNVEV (reference sequence). This record belongs to a study of human T cells and chemical hapten exposure. TCRdb ran MiXCR on the RACE reads and lists one entry per CDR3 protein. The data contain around 380,000 distinct CDR3 sequences, roughly 4.8% of them singletons. Stated time point: patch test 1, 2 weeks after DPC sensitization. The treatment was: therapeutic diphenylcyclopropenone sensitization with weekly scalp DPC.

This material consisted of whole blood, taken in connection with sensitization to the hapten diphenylcyclopropenone (DPC). The chain uses TRBV27 and TRBJ1-3, with a possible D match to TRBD1 (5 bases). This clonotype was obtained from a woman aged 45-60 years with alopecia areata. Some clones in this sample may be carry-over from other donors' samples. The CDR3 nucleotides are TGTGCCAGCAGGCCGGGGCCAGGCCCGAGAAACACCATATATTTT. This sequence encodes CASRPGPGPRNTIYF.